This TCR beta chain was retrieved from a study of shared clonotypes between healthy human individuals. V lost 0 bases and J lost 1, with 6 bases in between. Germline values: CDR1 MNHEY, CDR2 SVGAGI. CDR3 size: 14 residues. Data came from immunoSEQ multiplex PCR; TCRdb stores just in-frame clones and leaves some out. Here the sample spans over a million clones, about 84% being singletons. This clone was recorded only once. This specimen includes other DNA sequences encoding the same CDR3. The rearrangement uses TRBV6-5 and TRBJ2-5; D call uncertain. What was sequenced was memory CD4+ T cells from PBMCs. Subset specified: CD45RA-negative fraction. The TCR comes from a man between 18 and 29 years old in good health. Some clones in this sample may be carry-over from other donors' samples. The CDR3 DNA reads as TGTGCCAGCAGTTACTCATGGGGCCAAGAGACCCAGTACTTC. This gives the protein CASSYSWGQETQYF.